One sample yielded the 9 T cell receptor beta chains listed below, sequenced in a study of human T cells and chemical hapten exposure (dated by TCRdb to about 2021). Library method: RACE. TCRdb names NextSeq 500 as the instrument used. TCRdb trimmed the raw reads at Q25, called clones with MiXCR and kept productive beta chains. Rows with one shared CDR3 protein collapse into an entry with the most common genes and DNA. This sample comprises over 300,000 distinct CDR3 sequences, approximately 5.1% of them detected only once. The ten largest account for about 2.5% of the sample. The sample's time point label, decoded: pre-sensitization, week 0. Read against the paper, the sample's treatment or condition label means: therapeutic diphenylcyclopropenone sensitization with weekly scalp DPC. Specimen: whole blood, collected in connection with sensitization to the hapten diphenylcyclopropenone (DPC). The receptors shown here come from a woman between 50 and 59 years old with alopecia areata. Some clones in this sample may be carry-over from other donors' samples.

This clonotype has just a few counts. The J gene is TRBJ1-3, the V gene TRBV29-1, with D tentatively TRBD1 (6 bases). V gave up 6 bases and J gave up 0 bases, with 12 bases separating them. The CDR3 sequence is 14 residues long. Per germline, CDR1 SQVTM and CDR2 ANQGSEA. CDR3 protein: CSVLGGSSGNTIYF. The CDR3 DNA reads TGCAGCGTGTTAGGGGGGTCCTCTGGAAACACCATATATTTT.

The V call is TRBV3-1, the J call TRBJ1-1; 7 bases match TRBD1. There are 15 residues in the CDR3. In germline, CDR1 is LGHDT, CDR2 YNNKEL (reference sequence). After removal of 0 bases from V and 3 bases from J, the junction contained 4 bases not matched to a gene. CDR3 nucleotide sequence: TGTGCCAGCAGCCAAGACAGGGGGTCGGACACTGAAGCTTTCTTT. Its protein is CASSQDRGSDTEAFF.

This clonotype was counted ten times or more. The chain recombines TRBV5-1 with TRBJ1-5; D is possibly TRBD1 (5 bases). V was cut by 1 base and J by 6 bases, with 14 bases left in between. Germline assignment: CDR1 SGHRS and CDR2 YFSETQ. This CDR3 is built from 15 residues. CDR3 in amino acids: CASSLQGGDGQPQHF. DNA of the CDR3: TGCGCCAGCAGCTTGCAGGGCGGGGACGGTCAGCCCCAGCATTTT.

The chain uses TRBV11-2 and TRBJ1-2, with 7 bases lining up with TRBD1. The CDR3 runs to 18 residues. V lost 1 base to trimming and J lost 0 bases; unmatched junction nucleotides: 11. CDR1 is SGHAT, CDR2 FQNNGV, per germline. The CDR3 region is CASSLADRVIRTNYGYTF. The CDR3 nucleotides read TGTGCCAGCAGCTTAGCTGACAGGGTGATCCGAACTAACTATGGCTACACCTTC.

The rearrangement uses TRBV2 and TRBJ2-4; 7 bases agree with TRBD2. CDR3 length equals 16 residues. V gave up 2 bases and J gave up 0 bases; unmatched junction bases: 4. Per germline, CDR1 SNHLY and CDR2 FYNNEI. This CDR3 is CASSEWGGLAKNIQYF. In nucleotides, the CDR3 is TGTGCCAGCAGTGAATGGGGGGGTCTAGCCAAAAACATTCAGTACTTC.

The rearrangement links TRBV28 to TRBJ1-3; D is uncertain. The CDR3 spans 13 residues. Trimming took off 11 bases at V and 0 bases at J, with 11 bases between the two ends. CDR1 and CDR2 (germline): MDHEN, SYDVKM. Here the CDR3 DNA reads TGTGCCGGCGGGATGAGCTCTGGAAACACCATATATTTT. Protein: CAGGMSSGNTIYF.

In nucleotides, the CDR3 is TGTGCCAGCAGTCTCGGGCCCCCCTGGGATGAGCAGTTCTTC. This codes for CASSLGPPWDEQFF. The V call is TRBV5-4, the J call TRBJ2-1; D not certain. Germline V CDR1 and CDR2: SGHNT, YYREEE (reference sequence). V was shortened by 5 bases and J by 8 bases, with 17 bases between the two germline ends. CDR3 length: 14 amino acids.

This clonotype was seen a few times. This chain links TRBV27 with TRBJ2-7; possible D gene TRBD2, 5 bases. Germline CDR1 MNHEY, CDR2 SMNVEV (reference sequence). This CDR3 has 15 residues. Trimming shortened V by 3 bases and J by 3 bases, and 15 bases separated the two germline ends. The CDR3 DNA is TGTGCCAGCAGTTTCTCGGAGGCCAACCTCTACGAGCAGTACTTC. It translates to CASSFSEANLYEQYF.

This clonotype was picked up many times. The rearrangement joins TRBV29-1 to TRBJ1-1; D is uncertain. The CDR3 extends over 13 amino acids. Germline values: CDR1 SQVTM, CDR2 ANQGSEA. V was cut by 3 bases and J by 5 bases, with 13 bases left in between. The chain's CDR3 is CSVEPLGRTEAFF. The CDR3 DNA sequence: TGCAGCGTTGAGCCCCTTGGGCGGACTGAAGCTTTCTTT.